Below, 20 T cell receptor beta chains from the same sample are listed, as sequenced in a study of neurological immune-mediated disorders. TCRdb analysed the 5' RACE reads with MiXCR anew, one entry per CDR3 protein. The table includes tens of thousands of distinct CDR3 sequences, 5% to 5.5% detected once. The material sequenced was PBMCs. All receptors come from a woman aged 30 to 39 with multiple sclerosis.

This clonotype was detected many times. V is TRBV3-1 and J is TRBJ2-7; D perhaps matches TRBD2 (6 bases). Trimming stripped 7 bases from V and 2 bases from J, with 18 bases between. Germline V lookup: CDR1 LGHDT, CDR2 YNNKEL (reference sequence). The CDR3 sequence is 15 residues long. The CDR3 reads CASTSPPRGTYEQYV. CDR3 coding DNA: TGTGCCAGCACCTCCCCCCCCCGGGGGACCTACGAGCAGTACGTC.

This clonotype was seen ten or more times. The gene calls are TRBV24-1 and TRBJ1-2; D gene unclear. There are 13 residues in the CDR3. Trimming cost V 0 bases and J 6 bases, with 7 bases left between them. In germline, CDR1 is KGHDR, CDR2 SFDVKD. The CDR3: CATSDLHGNGYTF. CDR3 nucleotide sequence: TGTGCCACCAGTGATTTGCACGGGAATGGCTACACCTTC.

This clonotype was detected many times. The gene calls are TRBV5-1 and TRBJ2-1; 10 bases are shared with TRBD1. Germline V lookup: CDR1 SGHRS, CDR2 YFSETQ. The J segment lost 9 bases and the V segment lost 4 bases, leaving 7 bases of the junction unmatched. This CDR3 has 14 residues. The CDR3 is CASSGGTGVGEQFF. The DNA for the CDR3 is TGCGCCAGCAGCGGGGGGACAGGGGTGGGTGAGCAGTTCTTC. The full variable domain, with the rest looked up from reference TRBV5-1 and TRBJ2-1, is KAGVTQTPRYLIKTRGQQVTLSCSPISGHRSVSWYQQTPGQGLQFLFEYFSETQRNKGNFPGRFSGRQFSNSRSEMNVSTLELGDSALYLCASSGGTGVGEQFFGPGTRLTVL.

There are a few counts of this clonotype. V and J are TRBV20-1 and TRBJ2-7, with D perhaps matching TRBD2 (5 bases). The V gene's germline CDR1 is DFQATT and CDR2 SNEGSKA (reference sequence). This CDR3 region has 11 residues. Trimming took 3 bases from V and 5 from J, leaving 8 bases between them. The DNA of the CDR3 is TGCAGTGCTAGCGGACTGGACGAGCAGTACGTC. It translates to CSASGLDEQYV.

The sample holds many counts of this clonotype. This chain joins TRBV5-8 and TRBJ2-2, with D unclear. The CDR3 runs 16 residues. V was clipped by 5 bases and J by 1 base, with 15 bases between them. Germline CDR1 and CDR2: SGHTS and YDEGEE. The CDR3 DNA follows: TGTGCCAGCAGTTTGAGGCGGCAGCTGAACACCGGGGAGCTGTTTTTT. Translation gives CASSLRRQLNTGELFF.

This clonotype was seen ten or more times. This sequence joins TRBV5-1 and TRBJ2-1, with 12 bases identical to TRBD2. The germline V gene encodes CDR1 SGHRS and CDR2 YFSETQ. The CDR3 extends over 19 amino acids. With V trimmed by 0 bases and J by 7 bases, 14 bases remained unmatched. CDR3 protein: CASSLESSGRAPGRNEQFF. CDR3 in DNA: TGCGCCAGCAGCTTGGAGTCTAGCGGGAGGGCCCCAGGGAGGAATGAGCAGTTCTTC. Variable domain in full (rest from reference TRBV5-1 and TRBJ2-1): KAGVTQTPRYLIKTRGQQVTLSCSPISGHRSVSWYQQTPGQGLQFLFEYFSETQRNKGNFPGRFSGRQFSNSRSEMNVSTLELGDSALYLCASSLESSGRAPGRNEQFFGPGTRLTVL.

This clonotype was seen ten or more times. V gene TRBV7-9 combines with J gene TRBJ1-1, with a weak D call TRBD1 (5 bases). Germline-derived CDR1 and CDR2 are SEHNR and FQNEAQ (reference sequence). The CDR3 is 16 amino acids. Trimming removed 5 bases at V and 0 bases at J, with 16 bases between. The CDR3 reads CASSTGGWRLNTEAFF. The DNA for the CDR3 is TGTGCCAGCAGCACCGGGGGGTGGCGGTTGAACACTGAAGCTTTCTTT. The variable domain in full, with the rest retrieved from reference TRBV7-9 and TRBJ1-1, is DTGVSQNPRHKITKRGQNVTFRCDPISEHNRLYWYRQTLGQGPEFLTYFQNEAQLEKSRLLSDRFSAERPKGSFSTLEIQRTEQGDSAMYLCASSTGGWRLNTEAFFGQGTRLTVV.

The chain combines TRBV4-1 with TRBJ2-1, with D possibly being TRBD1 (5 bases). The CDR3 is made up of 14 amino acids. The V gene's germline CDR1 is MGHRA and CDR2 YSYEKL. V gave up 4 bases and J gave up 8 bases, with 15 bases separating them. The chain's CDR3 is CASSRTGPYDEQFF. Here the CDR3 DNA reads TGCGCCAGCAGCCGTACAGGCCCGTATGATGAGCAGTTCTTC.

This clonotype has at least ten counts. The J gene is TRBJ1-5, the V gene TRBV10-3; 8 positions match TRBD1. The V and J ends lost 5 bases and 1 base, in that order; junction bases with no gene match: 7. The CDR3 covers 16 residues. CDR1 and CDR2 from the germline V gene are ENHRY and SYGVKD. The CDR3 here is CAISQTGGLSNQPQHF. The CDR3 bases are TGTGCCATCAGTCAAACAGGGGGATTGAGCAATCAGCCCCAGCATTTT.

In its sample, this clonotype was seen many times. This chain uses TRBV5-1 with TRBJ1-1, with no clear D. Germline assignment: CDR1 SGHRS and CDR2 YFSETQ. Trimming removed 2 bases at V and 3 bases at J, with 8 bases between. This CDR3 has 13 amino acids. CDR3 DNA: TGCGCCAGCAGCTTAGGTACGGACACTGAAGCTTTCTTT. Translation gives CASSLGTDTEAFF.

The chain joins TRBV7-3 to TRBJ2-5; the match to TRBD2 covers 9 bases. The CDR3 runs to 17 residues. V gave up 4 bases and J gave up 1 base; unmatched junction bases: 10. Germline V CDR1 and CDR2: SGHTA, FQGTGA. The CDR3 loop is CASSSNSGGPSQETQYF. CDR3 DNA: TGTGCCAGCAGCTCGAATAGCGGGGGTCCCAGCCAAGAGACCCAGTACTTC.

The genes are TRBV20-1 and TRBJ2-1; D is unresolved. The CDR3 sequence is 14 residues long. Trimming shortened V by 4 bases and J by 0 bases, and 10 bases separated the two germline ends. Germline V gene lookup returns CDR1 DFQATT and CDR2 SNEGSKA (reference sequence). The CDR3 protein is CSATLLSSYNEQFF. CDR3 sequence (DNA): TGCAGTGCTACACTCTTGAGCTCCTACAATGAGCAGTTCTTC.

This clonotype was detected ten times or more. The rearrangement joins TRBV15 to TRBJ1-2; possibly TRBD1 for D (5 bases). Germline V gene sequence: CDR1 LNHNV, CDR2 YYDKDF (reference sequence). The V and J ends lost 4 bases and 4 bases respectively, with 10 bases between them. The CDR3 has 13 amino acids. The CDR3 sequence is CATSISGSYGYTF. Written as DNA, the CDR3 is TGTGCCACCAGCATTTCAGGGTCCTATGGCTACACCTTC.

This clonotype was recorded at least ten times. The chain uses TRBV4-1 and TRBJ1-1, with D perhaps matching TRBD1 (5 bases). Trimming removed 0 bases from V and 11 bases from J, with 13 bases in between. Germline CDR1 reads MGHRA; CDR2 reads YSYEKL. CDR3 length: 13 residues. The CDR3 loop is CASSQDTGGTAFF. The CDR3 bases are TGCGCCAGCAGCCAAGATACTGGGGGAACGGCTTTCTTT.

In its sample, this clonotype was seen many times. The chain employs TRBV9 and TRBJ2-1; 12 nucleotides match TRBD2. V trimming: 3 bases; J trimming: 8 bases; junction bases outside the gene matches: 6. Looked up from germline, CDR1 is SGDLS and CDR2 is YYNGEE. The CDR3 is 15 residues long. This CDR3 is CASSAGLAGSDEQFF. CDR3 coding DNA: TGTGCCAGCAGCGCCGGACTAGCGGGATCGGATGAGCAGTTCTTC.

This clonotype came up many times. The chain employs TRBV7-9 and TRBJ2-1; possibly TRBD2 for D (6 bases). The V gene's germline CDR1 is SEHNR and CDR2 FQNEAQ (reference sequence). The CDR3 contains 13 residues. Trimming took 2 bases from V and 6 from J, leaving 8 bases between them. In DNA, the CDR3 is TGTGCCAGCAGCTTACATAGCGGCAATGAGCAGTTCTTC. Protein product: CASSLHSGNEQFF.

This clonotype has at least ten counts. The rearrangement joins TRBV20-1 to TRBJ2-5; 9 bases line up with TRBD2. The CDR3 contains 16 residues. Germline V gene lookup returns CDR1 DFQATT and CDR2 SNEGSKA (reference sequence). Trimming at V came to 5 bases and at J to 5 bases, leaving 15 bases not matched to a gene. The CDR3 sequence is CSARTGLARPRETQYF. CDR3 bases: TGCAGTGCTCGTACGGGACTAGCCCGGCCAAGGGAGACCCAGTACTTC.

This clonotype was recorded at least ten times. The chain is built from TRBV5-1 and TRBJ2-3, with 9 bases that match TRBD2. The CDR3 length is 15 residues. Unmatched junction bases numbered 6, after V lost 3 bases and J lost 4 bases. Germline V gives CDR1 SGHRS, CDR2 YFSETQ. CDR3 nucleotides: TGCGCCAGCAGCTCGCGGCGGGAGGGTCCAGATACGCAGTATTTT. This codes for CASSSRREGPDTQYF. Looking up the rest from reference TRBV5-1 and TRBJ2-3 gives the full variable domain: KAGVTQTPRYLIKTRGQQVTLSCSPISGHRSVSWYQQTPGQGLQFLFEYFSETQRNKGNFPGRFSGRQFSNSRSEMNVSTLELGDSALYLCASSSRREGPDTQYFGPGTRLTVL.

The chain employs TRBV5-1 and TRBJ1-2; D gene uncertain. The germline CDR1 and CDR2 sequences are SGHRS and YFSETQ. The CDR3 is made up of 13 amino acids. Trimming cost V 1 base and J 6 bases, with 10 bases left between them. The CDR3 reads CASSLWSRNGYTF. The CDR3 bases are TGCGCCAGCAGCTTGTGGTCTCGCAATGGCTACACCTTC.

Comment on this clonotype: This clone may be a read error of a much larger clone one base away. The rearrangement joins TRBV11-3 to TRBJ2-3; D remains ambiguous. CDR1 and CDR2 (germline): SGHNT, YENEEA. Between the trimmed V and J ends, which lost 0 bases and 14 bases, there was a span of 15 bases. This CDR3 comprises 13 residues. The CDR3 reads CASSLEYKRFSYF. CDR3 DNA: TGTGCCAGCAGCTTAGAATATAAACGGTTCTCGTATTTT.